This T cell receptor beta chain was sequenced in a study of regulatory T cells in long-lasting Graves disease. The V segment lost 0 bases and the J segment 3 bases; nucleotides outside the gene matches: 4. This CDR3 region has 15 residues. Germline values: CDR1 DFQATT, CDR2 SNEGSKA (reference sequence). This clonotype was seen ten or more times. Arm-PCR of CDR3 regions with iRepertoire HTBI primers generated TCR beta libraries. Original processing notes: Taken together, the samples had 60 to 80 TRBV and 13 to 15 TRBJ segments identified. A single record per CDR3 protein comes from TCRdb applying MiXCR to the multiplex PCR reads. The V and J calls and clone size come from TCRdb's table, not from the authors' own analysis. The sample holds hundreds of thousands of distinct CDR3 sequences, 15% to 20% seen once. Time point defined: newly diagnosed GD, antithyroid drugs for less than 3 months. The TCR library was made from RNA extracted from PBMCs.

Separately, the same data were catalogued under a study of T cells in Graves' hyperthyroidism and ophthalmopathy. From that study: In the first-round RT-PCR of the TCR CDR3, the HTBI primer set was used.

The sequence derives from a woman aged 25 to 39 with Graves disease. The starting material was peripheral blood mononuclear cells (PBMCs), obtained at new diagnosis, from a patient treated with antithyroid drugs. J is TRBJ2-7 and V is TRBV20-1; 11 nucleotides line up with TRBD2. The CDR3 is CSARDKTSGIYEQYF. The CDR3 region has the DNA TGCAGTGCTAGAGACAAGACTAGCGGGATCTACGAGCAGTACTTC.